These 9 T cell receptor beta chains were all obtained from the same sample, sequenced in a study of blood T cell repertoires in COVID-19. Produced via immunoSEQ multiplex PCR; TCRdb's table is partial and in-frame only. The sample contains approximately 270,000 clones, about 90% of which appear only once. Sequenced sample: PBMCs or T cells enriched from blood (not recorded which). These receptors were taken from a human donor in a cohort exposed to, infected with or recovered from COVID-19 (not recorded which). The donor label of this sample is uncertain.

The chain is built from TRBV5-1 and TRBJ2-7; a possible D gene is TRBD1 (5 bases). The length of the CDR3 is 14 residues. V lost 2 bases and J lost 3, with 12 bases in between. CDR1 is SGHRS and CDR2 is YFSETQ in the germline V gene. CDR3 sequence reads: CASSFSQGGYEQYF. CDR3 DNA sequence: TGCGCCAGCAGCTTCTCTCAGGGTGGCTACGAGCAGTACTTC.

This chain uses TRBV9 with TRBJ2-1; TRBD2 matches at 7 bases. The CDR3 loop spans 15 amino acids. Germline loops: CDR1 SGDLS, CDR2 YYNGEE. V gave up 0 bases and J gave up 7 bases; unmatched junction bases: 7. CDR3 in amino acids: CASSVGSGVRNEQFF. DNA of the CDR3: TGTGCCAGCAGCGTAGGGAGCGGGGTAAGAAATGAGCAGTTCTTC.

This chain connects TRBV6-5 to TRBJ1-5; D is possibly TRBD1 (6 bases). V gave up 7 bases and J gave up 6 bases, with 13 bases separating them. Germline V CDR1 and CDR2: MNHEY, SVGAGI. The CDR3 is 13 amino acids. CDR3 protein: CASIGTGSQPQHF. The CDR3 region has the DNA TGTGCCAGCATCGGAACAGGGAGTCAGCCCCAGCATTTT.

The rearrangement uses TRBV3-1 (or the pseudogene TRBV3-2) and TRBJ1-6; perhaps TRBD1 as D (6 bases). V lost 1 base and J 13 bases, leaving 17 bases between the germline ends. Germline CDR1 LGHDT, CDR2 YNNKEL (reference sequence). This CDR3 is built from 15 residues. The CDR3 bases are TGTGCCAGCAGCCAAGGCCCACAGGGACGGGATCCCCTCCACTTT. Translation gives CASSQGPQGRDPLHF.

The chain employs TRBV29-1 and TRBJ1-2, with 8 nucleotides matching TRBD1. The length of the CDR3 is 13 residues. CDR1 SQVTM and CDR2 ANQGSEA come from the germline V gene. After removal of 4 bases from V and 8 bases from J, the junction contained 9 bases not matched to a gene. The CDR3 DNA sequence: TGCAGCGTTGGGGGGCAGGGGGCGCTGGGCTACACCTTC. Translating gives CSVGGQGALGYTF.

Only one count was recorded for this clone. The chain links TRBV7-8 to TRBJ2-1; 7 bases are shared with TRBD1. Trimming took 1 base from V and 4 from J; bases not matched to a gene: 4. Germline CDR1 SGHVS, CDR2 FQNEAQ. There are 15 residues in the CDR3. The CDR3 region is CASSLDRGPYNEQFF. The CDR3, as DNA: TGTGCCAGCAGCTTAGACAGGGGACCTTACAATGAGCAGTTCTTC.

The V call is TRBV30, the J call TRBJ2-5; 8 nucleotides agree with TRBD1. The CDR3 is 12 residues long. V trimming: 5 bases; J trimming: 4 bases; junction bases outside the gene matches: 3. Germline V gives CDR1 GTSNPN, CDR2 SVGIG (reference sequence). The CDR3 DNA reads as TGTGCCTGGGACAGGGGAGGAGAGACCCAGTACTTC. Its translation is CAWDRGGETQYF.

The genes are TRBV7-3 and TRBJ1-6; TRBD1 agrees at 8 bases. The CDR3 has 15 residues. Germline lookup yields CDR1 SGHTA and CDR2 FQGTGA. V shed 0 bases and J 10 bases; nucleotides not matched to a gene: 5. The CDR3 DNA reads as TGTGCCAGCAGCTTAACCGCAGGGGGCGAATCACCCCTCCACTTT. It translates to CASSLTAGGESPLHF.

The gene calls are TRBV19 and TRBJ2-6, with TRBD2 as a possible D gene (5 bases). This CDR3 contains 17 residues. Germline CDR1 is LNHDA and CDR2 is SQIVND (reference sequence). Trimming took 8 bases from V and 1 from J, leaving 18 bases between them. CDR3 sequence (DNA): TGTGCCAGTCGAGCGGTGGATAGGGTGTCTGGGGCCAACGTCCTGACTTTC. Its protein is CASRAVDRVSGANVLTF.